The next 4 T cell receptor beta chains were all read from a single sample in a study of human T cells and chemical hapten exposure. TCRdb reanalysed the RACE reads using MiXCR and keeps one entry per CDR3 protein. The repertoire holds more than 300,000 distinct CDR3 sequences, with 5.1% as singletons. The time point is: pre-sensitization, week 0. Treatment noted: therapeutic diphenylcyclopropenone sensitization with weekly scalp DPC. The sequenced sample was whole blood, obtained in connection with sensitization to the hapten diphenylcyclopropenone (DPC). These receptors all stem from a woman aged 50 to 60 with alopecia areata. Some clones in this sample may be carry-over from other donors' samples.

The CDR3 is CSVPGRGLETQYF. The CDR3 nucleotides read TGCAGCGTTCCGGGGAGGGGGCTGGAGACCCAGTACTTC. V and J are TRBV29-1 and TRBJ2-5; D may be TRBD1 or TRBD2 (7 bases each). Trimming took 5 bases from V and 5 from J, leaving 15 bases between them. This CDR3 is built from 13 residues. Germline assignment: CDR1 SQVTM and CDR2 ANQGSEA.

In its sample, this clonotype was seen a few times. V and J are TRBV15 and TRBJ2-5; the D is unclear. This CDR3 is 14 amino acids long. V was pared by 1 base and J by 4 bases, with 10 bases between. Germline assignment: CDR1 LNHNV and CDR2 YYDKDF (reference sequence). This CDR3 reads CATSRAVESETQYF. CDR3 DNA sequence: TGTGCCACCAGCAGAGCGGTGGAGTCAGAGACCCAGTACTTC.

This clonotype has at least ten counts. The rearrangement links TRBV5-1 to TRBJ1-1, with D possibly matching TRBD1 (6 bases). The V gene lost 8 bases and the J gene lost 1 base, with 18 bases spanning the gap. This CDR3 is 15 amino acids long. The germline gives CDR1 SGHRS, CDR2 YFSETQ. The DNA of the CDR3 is TGCGCCAGTCGGGCGACAGGCACTTCGAACACTGAAGCTTTCTTT. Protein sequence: CASRATGTSNTEAFF.

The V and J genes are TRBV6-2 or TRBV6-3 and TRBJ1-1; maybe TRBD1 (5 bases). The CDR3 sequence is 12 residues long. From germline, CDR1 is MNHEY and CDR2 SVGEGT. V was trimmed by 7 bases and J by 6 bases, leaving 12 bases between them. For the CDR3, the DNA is TGTGCCAGCACCGACTGGGGCTCTGAAGCTTTCTTT. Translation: CASTDWGSEAFF.